The rows below give T cell receptor beta chains drawn from one sample of a study of T cell repertoires in cytomegalovirus infection. TCRdb processed the reads anew with MiXCR; each CDR3 protein has one entry. The sample includes a few hundred thousand distinct CDR3 sequences, over 15% of them seen just once. Sequencing was carried out using PBMCs. Receptor source: a human donor in good health (CMV status not recorded). Some clones in this sample may be carry-over from other donors' samples. Both conserved end residues are part of each CDR3. A D gene is named only where the DNA matches it firmly. Rows give clone size only sometimes, using once, few, many, or a class for an expanded clone.

CDR3 protein,CDR3 DNA,D gene,J gene,CDR3 length,clone size,V gene
CASSRTRRNQNIQYF,TGTGCCAGCAGTAGGACCCGACGTAATCAAAACATTCAGTACTTC,NA,TRBJ2-4,15,NA,TRBV2
CASSPRGGIAQPQHF,TGTGCCAGCAGCCCTCGGGGGGGAATAGCCCAGCCCCAGCATTTT,NA,TRBJ1-5,15,few,TRBV12-3/TRBV12-4
CATSRGPGGDYGYTF,TGTGCCACCAGCAGAGGCCCGGGGGGGGACTATGGCTACACCTTC,NA,TRBJ1-2,15,few,TRBV15
CASQPAVRITEAFF,TGTGCCAGTCAACCAGCGGTACGGATAACTGAAGCTTTCTTT,NA,TRBJ1-1,14,few,TRBV19
CASSPGGKNIQYF,TGTGCCAGCTCACCCGGAGGGAAAAACATTCAGTACTTC,NA,TRBJ2-4,13,NA,TRBV18
CAIRSGTGDSGANVLTF,TGTGCCATCAGGTCGGGGACAGGAGACTCTGGGGCCAACGTCCTGACTTTC,TRBD1,TRBJ2-6,17,many,TRBV10-3
CASSPIRESPLHF,TGTGCCAGCAGTCCTATTAGAGAATCACCCCTCCACTTT,NA,TRBJ1-6,13,NA,TRBV7-6
CASSFEGYSEKLFF,TGTGCCAGCAGTTTTGAGGGGTACTCTGAAAAACTGTTTTTT,NA,TRBJ1-4,14,once,TRBV12-3/TRBV12-4
CASSRFFGELFF,TGTGCCAGCAGTCGGTTTTTCGGGGAGCTGTTTTTT,NA,TRBJ2-2,12,few,TRBV6-2/TRBV6-3
CASTLEPGKTQYF,TGTGCCAGCACTCTTGAACCGGGGAAGACCCAGTACTTC,NA,TRBJ2-5,13,NA,TRBV7-9
CASSTVAGGTYEQYF,TGTGCCAGCAGCACGGTAGCGGGTGGTACCTACGAGCAGTACTTC,TRBD2,TRBJ2-7,15,many,TRBV7-2
CASQRPSYGYTF,TGTGCCAGCCAACGACCCTCCTATGGCTACACCTTC,NA,TRBJ1-2,12,NA,TRBV28
CASSPVGRYYGYTF,TGTGCCAGCAGCCCCGTCGGGCGTTACTATGGCTACACCTTC,NA,TRBJ1-2,14,NA,TRBV11-2
CSARGLRQGSYEQYF,TGCAGTGCTAGGGGTCTCAGACAGGGCTCCTACGAGCAGTACTTC,TRBD1,TRBJ2-7,15,NA,TRBV20-1
CASSQGGAPDRPQHF,TGTGCCAGCAGCCAAGGGGGGGCCCCCGATCGGCCCCAGCATTTT,NA,TRBJ1-5,15,many,TRBV7-2
CASSLTASSNQPQHF,TGTGCCAGCAGCTTGACAGCCTCTAGCAATCAGCCCCAGCATTTT,NA,TRBJ1-5,15,many,TRBV7-8
CASSLEQIYGYTF,TGTGCCAGCAGCTTAGAACAGATCTATGGCTACACCTTC,NA,TRBJ1-2,13,NA,TRBV7-8
CASSPDGLYYEQYF,TGTGCCAGTAGTCCCGACGGACTATACTACGAGCAGTACTTC,NA,TRBJ2-7,14,NA,TRBV19
CASSAYGGAGGRGQFF,TGTGCCAGCAGTGCTTATGGCGGAGCGGGAGGACGTGGGCAGTTCTTC,TRBD2,TRBJ2-1,16,few,TRBV11-2
CASSIRPKRNGYGYTF,TGTGCCAGTAGTATCAGGCCAAAGAGAAATGGCTATGGCTACACCTTC,NA,TRBJ1-2,16,once,TRBV19
CAISESGGRTDTQYF,TGTGCCATCAGTGAGTCGGGCGGGCGCACAGATACGCAGTATTTT,NA,TRBJ2-3,15,NA,TRBV10-3
CASSPLLSSGNTIYF,TGTGCCAGCAGTCCCCTCTTGAGCTCTGGAAACACCATATATTTT,NA,TRBJ1-3,15,NA,TRBV27
CASSLEVAGGGNEQFF,TGTGCCAGCAGCTTAGAGGTAGCGGGAGGGGGAAATGAGCAGTTCTTC,TRBD2,TRBJ2-1,16,few,TRBV7-2
CSARAPSTENYGYTF,TGCAGTGCTAGAGCCCCCTCGACTGAGAACTATGGCTACACCTTC,NA,TRBJ1-2,15,NA,TRBV20-1
CASNEPQEDTQYF,TGTGCCAGCAACGAACCCCAGGAAGATACGCAGTATTTT,NA,TRBJ2-3,13,many,TRBV7-2
CASSFGGRNEQFF,TGTGCCAGCAGCTTTGGTGGGAGGAATGAGCAGTTCTTC,NA,TRBJ2-1,13,NA,TRBV5-6
CASSSSSGTHPGEQFF,TGTGCCAGCAGTTCCTCTAGCGGGACCCACCCGGGGGAGCAGTTCTTC,TRBD2,TRBJ2-1,16,many,TRBV12-3/TRBV12-4
CASSADSIQETQYF,TGTGCCAGCAGCGCGGACAGTATACAAGAGACCCAGTACTTC,NA,TRBJ2-5,14,many,TRBV7-6
CASSSPGGARELFF,TGTGCCAGCAGTTCTCCTGGCGGGGCCCGGGAGCTGTTTTTT,NA,TRBJ2-2,14,few,TRBV6-5
CVSSRSGDTQYF,TGTGTCAGCAGCCGTTCGGGAGATACGCAGTATTTT,NA,TRBJ2-3,12,NA,TRBV11-2
CAITNAGPGEVNEQFF,TGTGCCATCACCAATGCAGGGCCCGGGGAGGTCAATGAGCAGTTCTTC,NA,TRBJ2-1,16,many,TRBV10-3
CASSTGQGWNEQYF,TGCGCCAGCAGCACCGGACAGGGTTGGAACGAGCAGTACTTC,TRBD1,TRBJ2-7,14,few,TRBV5-1
CSARSLASGTYNEQFF,TGCAGTGCTAGGTCTTTGGCTAGCGGGACCTACAATGAGCAGTTCTTC,TRBD2,TRBJ2-1,16,NA,TRBV20-1
CASSYSGQLSYEQYF,TGTGCCAGCAGTTACTCGGGACAGCTAAGCTACGAGCAGTACTTC,TRBD1,TRBJ2-7,15,many,TRBV6-6
CASSPRGTGSHGYTF,TGTGCCAGCAGCCCCCGGGGGACAGGGAGCCATGGCTACACCTTC,TRBD1,TRBJ1-2,15,few,TRBV11-2
CSAPGVTNEKLFF,TGCAGTGCCCCGGGGGTAACTAATGAAAAACTGTTTTTT,NA,TRBJ1-4,13,NA,TRBV20-1
CASSVWVQETQYF,TGCGCCAGCAGCGTCTGGGTACAAGAGACCCAGTACTTC,NA,TRBJ2-5,13,once,TRBV5-1
CASSDGTSQETQYF,TGTGCCAGCAGCGACGGGACGTCTCAAGAGACCCAGTACTTC,NA,TRBJ2-5,14,few,TRBV7-2
CASSLQAGGSYNEQFF,TGTGCCAGCAGCTTACAGGCAGGGGGCTCCTACAATGAGCAGTTCTTC,TRBD1,TRBJ2-1,16,many,TRBV7-2
CASSHQGHVSYEQYF,TGTGCCAGCAGCCATCAGGGTCACGTCTCCTACGAGCAGTACTTC,NA,TRBJ2-7,15,few,TRBV5-6
CASRQGTGTREQYF,TGTGCCAGCAGACAAGGGACTGGGACGAGGGAGCAGTACTTC,NA,TRBJ2-7,14,few,TRBV6-2/TRBV6-3